This T cell receptor beta chain comes out of a study of blood T cell repertoires in COVID-19. Study-wide context: Collection of acute and convalescent COVID-19 samples took place in the United States, Italy and Spain.

The ends lost 4 bases at V and 6 bases at J; junction bases unmatched: 10. The CDR3 spans 15 residues. Germline CDR1 SGDLS, CDR2 YYNGEE. In the authors' methods: Reference gene primer amplification gave estimated nucleated cell counts. Profiling relied on immunoSEQ multiplex PCR, and the TCRdb table lists in-frame clones only, not all of them. V and J calls and clone size are as listed in that table; D and trimming were resolved from the DNA. The sample has 60,000 to 80,000 clones; around 85% are singletons. This clone was counted a few times. The sequencing input was peripheral blood. This receptor was identified in a man aged 45 to 65 with acute or convalescent COVID-19. The gene calls are TRBV9 and TRBJ1-2; 9 bases agree with TRBD1. In nucleotides, the CDR3 is TGTGCCAGCAGCCCTAGACCGACAGGGGGGGATGGCTACACCTTC. Translating it yields CASSPRPTGGDGYTF.